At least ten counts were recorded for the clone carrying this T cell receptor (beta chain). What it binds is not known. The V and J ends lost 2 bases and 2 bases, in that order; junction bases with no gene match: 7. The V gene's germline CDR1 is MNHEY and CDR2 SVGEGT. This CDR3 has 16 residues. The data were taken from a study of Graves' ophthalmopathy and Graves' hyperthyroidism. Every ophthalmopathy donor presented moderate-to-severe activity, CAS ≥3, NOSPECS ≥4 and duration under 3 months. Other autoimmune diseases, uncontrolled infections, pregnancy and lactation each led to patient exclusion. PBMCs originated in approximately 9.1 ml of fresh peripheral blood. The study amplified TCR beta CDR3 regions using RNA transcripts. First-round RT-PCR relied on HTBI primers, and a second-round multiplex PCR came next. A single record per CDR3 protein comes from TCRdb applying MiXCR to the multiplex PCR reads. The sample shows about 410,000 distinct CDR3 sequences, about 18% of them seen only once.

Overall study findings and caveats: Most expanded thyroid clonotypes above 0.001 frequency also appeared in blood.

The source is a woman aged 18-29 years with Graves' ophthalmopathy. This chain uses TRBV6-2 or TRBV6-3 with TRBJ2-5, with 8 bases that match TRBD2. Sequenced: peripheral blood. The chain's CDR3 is CASSYRRGEQQETQYF. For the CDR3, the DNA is TGTGCCAGCAGTTACAGGCGGGGGGAACAACAAGAGACCCAGTACTTC.